This entry lists 27 T cell receptor beta chains sequenced from one sample in a study of blood T cells in healthy people across ages. Next came a second PCR, run for about 7 to 11 cycles, which used a sample-barcoded 5' primer along with a J-beta primer mix. TCRdb re-called the 5' RACE reads through MiXCR, storing one row per CDR3 protein. The sample records 550,000 to 650,000 distinct CDR3 sequences, roughly 30% being singletons. Sequencing was performed on blood. Receptors were obtained from a woman older than 75 in good health.

This clonotype was seen repeatedly, ten times or more. The chain recombines TRBV12-3 or TRBV12-4 with TRBJ2-3, with 8 bases matching TRBD2. V was clipped by 3 bases and J by 4 bases; unmatched bases: 6. The CDR3 covers 15 residues. DNA for the CDR3: TGTGCCAGCAGTTTCGGGGGGGTGAGCCCAGATACGCAGTATTTT. As protein: CASSFGGVSPDTQYF.

Comment on this clonotype: This could be a read error, since a much larger clone is one nucleotide away. The J gene is TRBJ2-5, the V gene TRBV7-9; 12 bases are shared with TRBD2. This CDR3 comprises 16 residues. CDR1 and CDR2 (germline): SEHNR, FQNEAQ (reference sequence). V dropped 3 bases and J dropped 11; count of bases not matched to a gene: 13. The CDR3 loop reads CASSFALAGGNNEQYF. In DNA form, the CDR3 reads TGTGCCAGCAGCTTCGCACTAGCGGGGGGAAACAATGAGCAGTACTTC.

The V call is TRBV7-9, the J call TRBJ2-7; no clear D gene. This CDR3 is 16 amino acids long. Trimming took 4 bases from V and 0 from J, leaving 16 bases between them. Germline V gene sequence: CDR1 SEHNR, CDR2 FQNEAQ (reference sequence). The CDR3 DNA sequence: TGTGCCAGCAGCTGGAAAAGTGTAGGCGCCTCCTACGAGCAGTACTTC. Protein product: CASSWKSVGASYEQYF. Complete variable domain (other parts from reference TRBV7-9 and TRBJ2-7): DTGVSQNPRHKITKRGQNVTFRCDPISEHNRLYWYRQTLGQGPEFLTYFQNEAQLEKSRLLSDRFSAERPKGSFSTLEIQRTEQGDSAMYLCASSWKSVGASYEQYFGPGTRLTVT.

On this clonotype: A clone one base away is much larger, so this may be a read error. The rearrangement joins TRBV7-6 to TRBJ2-5; 14 nucleotides match TRBD2. Trimming took 6 bases from V and 11 from J; bases not matched to a gene: 11. CDR1 SGHVS and CDR2 FNYEAQ come from the germline V gene. The CDR3 has 15 amino acids. The CDR3 is CASSKTSGGVNEQYF. The CDR3 DNA is TGTGCCAGCAGTAAGACTAGCGGGGGGGTCAATGAGCAGTACTTC.

The rearrangement links TRBV7-2 to TRBJ1-4; D not certain. Germline lookup yields CDR1 SGHTA and CDR2 FQGNSA. V dropped 4 bases and J dropped 7 bases, with 16 bases sitting between them. The CDR3 is 15 residues long. CDR3 residues: CASSSKVTTGEKLFF. CDR3 DNA: TGTGCCAGCAGCTCTAAGGTTACGACGGGTGAAAAACTGTTTTTT. The entire variable domain, with the rest obtained from reference TRBV7-2 and TRBJ1-4, is as follows: GAGVSQSPSNKVTEKGKDVELRCDPISGHTALYWYRQSLGQGLEFLIYFQGNSAPDKSGLPSDRFSAERTGGSVSTLTIQRTQQEDSAVYLCASSSKVTTGEKLFFGSGTQLSVL.

The chain recombines TRBV4-1 with TRBJ2-1, with 7 nucleotides matching TRBD2. After removal of 5 bases from V and 4 bases from J, the junction contained 11 bases not matched to a gene. The CDR3 sequence is 16 residues long. Germline V gene data show CDR1 as MGHRA and CDR2 as YSYEKL. Here the CDR3 reads CASSSSAAGSYNEQFF. In DNA form, the CDR3 reads TGCGCCAGCAGCTCAAGTGCAGCGGGATCTTACAATGAGCAGTTCTTC.

This clonotype has ten or more counts. The rearrangement uses TRBV12-3 or TRBV12-4 and TRBJ2-1, with 9 bases aligning to TRBD2. V was pared by 7 bases and J by 3 bases, with 7 bases of the junction left unmatched. This CDR3 is 15 amino acids long. CDR3 amino acids: CASMLERGVYNEQFF. The CDR3 DNA sequence: TGTGCCAGCATGTTAGAGCGGGGGGTCTACAATGAGCAGTTCTTC.

This chain connects TRBV20-1 to TRBJ1-1; D is ambiguous. The V and J ends lost 6 bases and 1 base respectively, with 15 bases between them. The germline V gene has CDR1 DFQATT and CDR2 SNEGSKA (reference sequence). The CDR3 has 14 residues. The CDR3 DNA reads as TGCAGTGCCGGCCGAGGTGCAGGGAACACTGAAGCTTTCTTT. Translation gives CSAGRGAGNTEAFF.

In regard to this clonotype: The CDR3 ends on some other residue instead of the conserved phenylalanine or tryptophan, so this is likely a read error. This chain connects TRBV15 to TRBJ1-1, with D maybe TRBD1 (5 bases). CDR1 is LNHNV, CDR2 YYDKDF, per germline (reference sequence). Trimming removed 0 bases at V and 5 bases at J, with 10 bases between. This CDR3 spans 14 amino acids. The CDR3 sequence: CATSRDAAGTEAFL. CDR3 nucleotide sequence: TGTGCCACCAGCAGAGATGCGGCAGGGACTGAAGCTTTCTTG.

In its sample, this clonotype was seen many times. The V call is TRBV9, the J call TRBJ2-3, with 11 bases aligning to TRBD2. The J segment lost 2 bases and the V segment lost 8 bases, leaving 7 bases of the junction unmatched. The CDR3 covers 15 residues. Germline V gene data show CDR1 as SGDLS and CDR2 as YYNGEE. The CDR3 here is CASRASGGSTDTQYF. In nucleotides, the CDR3 is TGTGCCAGTAGGGCTAGCGGGGGGTCCACAGATACGCAGTATTTT.

With regard to this clonotype: A much larger clone lies a single base off, so this may be a read error. The J gene is TRBJ2-3, the V gene TRBV15; 9 bases line up with TRBD2. The CDR3 is 15 amino acids. Looked up from germline, CDR1 is LNHNV and CDR2 is YYDKDF (reference sequence). CDR3 loop: CAARMRGGTTDTQYF. CDR3 DNA sequence: TGTGCCGCCAGAATGCGGGGGGGCACTACAGATACGCAGTATTTT. Together with reference TRBV15 and TRBJ2-3, the CDR3 gives the full variable domain: DAMVIQNPRYQVTQFGKPVTLSCSQTLNHNVMYWYQQKSSQAPKLLFHYYDKDFNNEADTPDNFQSRRPNTSFCFLDIRSPGLGDTAMYLCAARMRGGTTDTQYFGPGTRLTVL.

This clonotype was picked up many times. The CDR3 region is CASSYSAGTDTQYF. The CDR3, as DNA: TGTGCCAGCAGTTACTCGGCAGGCACAGATACGCAGTATTTT. The V gene is TRBV6-5, the J gene TRBJ2-3; D remains unclear. CDR1 and CDR2 (germline): MNHEY, SVGAGI. The CDR3 has 14 amino acids. V was clipped by 0 bases and J by 1 base, with 5 bases between them.

This clonotype was counted a few times. This could be a read error, since a much larger clone is one nucleotide away. The chain carries TRBV10-3 and TRBJ2-3, with a tentative D call TRBD1 (6 bases). This CDR3 region has 13 residues. Germline loops: CDR1 ENHRY, CDR2 SYGVKD. Between the trimmed V and J ends, which lost 6 bases and 3 bases, there was a span of 10 bases. For the CDR3, the DNA is TGTGCCATCAGGGATAGGGGGACAGATACGCAGTATTTT. This gives the protein CAIRDRGTDTQYF.

The V call is TRBV7-8, the J call TRBJ1-2; D not certain. This CDR3 has 16 amino acids. Trimming cost V 1 base and J 4 bases, with 16 bases left between them. Germline assignment: CDR1 SGHVS and CDR2 FQNEAQ. The CDR3 DNA reads as TGTGCCAGCAGCTTAGAATCAATAGGGCCCCTCTATGGCTACACCTTC. This codes for CASSLESIGPLYGYTF.

The chain recombines TRBV20-1 with TRBJ2-1; D gene ambiguous. The CDR3 has 10 residues. Between the trimmed V and J ends, which lost 2 bases and 8 bases, there was a span of 4 bases. Germline V gene sequence: CDR1 DFQATT, CDR2 SNEGSKA (reference sequence). DNA of the CDR3: TGCAGTGCTAGATTCCATGAGCAGTTCTTC. Protein: CSARFHEQFF.

This clonotype was observed many times. The chain recombines TRBV29-1 with TRBJ1-5; 7 bases agree with TRBD1. V gave up 4 bases and J gave up 7 bases; unmatched junction bases: 7. The CDR3 is made up of 13 amino acids. In germline, CDR1 is SQVTM, CDR2 ANQGSEA. In DNA form, the CDR3 reads TGCAGCGTTGCGACAGGGCTGGGGCAGCCCCAGCATTTT. The encoded protein is CSVATGLGQPQHF.

This clonotype was recorded once. The J gene is TRBJ2-1, the V gene TRBV7-9; D gene ambiguous. This CDR3 region has 15 residues. V dropped 0 bases and J dropped 7 bases, with 13 bases sitting between them. The V gene's germline CDR1 is SEHNR and CDR2 FQNEAQ (reference sequence). CDR3 bases: TGTGCCAGCAGCTTAGCGGTAGCCCTAAGGAATGAGCAGTTCTTC. It encodes CASSLAVALRNEQFF.

To note about this clonotype: This sequence may be a read error, since a much larger clone differs from it by one base. The genes are TRBV6-1 and TRBJ1-2, with 7 nucleotides matching TRBD1. The CDR3 covers 13 residues. CDR1 is MNHNS and CDR2 is SASEGT in the germline V gene. The CDR3 region has the DNA TGTACCAGCAGTGCTACAGGGGATCCTGGCTACACCTTC. Translating gives CTSSATGDPGYTF.

This sequence joins TRBV2 and TRBJ1-1, with a possible D match to TRBD1 (5 bases). Between the trimmed V and J ends, which lost 6 bases and 1 base, there was a span of 12 bases. This CDR3 is built from 14 residues. Germline CDR1 and CDR2: SNHLY and FYNNEI. Here the CDR3 DNA reads TGTGCCAGCAGGTCCGGGGGAAGGAACACTGAAGCTTTCTTT. It codes for CASRSGGRNTEAFF.

In its sample, this clonotype was seen many times. The genes are TRBV7-2 and TRBJ2-3; 13 nucleotides match TRBD2. V lost 3 bases and J lost 2; bases outside the gene matches: 8. CDR1 is SGHTA and CDR2 is FQGNSA in the germline V gene. There are 18 residues in the CDR3. The CDR3, as DNA: TGTGCCAGCAGCTTCTGGACTAGCGGGGGCCCACCCACAGATACGCAGTATTTT. This sequence encodes CASSFWTSGGPPTDTQYF.

The V gene is TRBV20-1, the J gene TRBJ2-1; TRBD1 matches 9 bases. The CDR3 is 15 residues long. CDR1 and CDR2 (germline): DFQATT, SNEGSKA (reference sequence). Trimming at V came to 5 bases and at J to 5 bases, leaving 10 bases not matched to a gene. CDR3 in amino acids: CSAPRPRQGDNEQFF. Here the CDR3 DNA reads TGCAGTGCTCCTAGGCCCCGACAGGGGGACAATGAGCAGTTCTTC.

The table lists this clonotype with many counts. The chain couples TRBV7-7 to TRBJ2-5, with 8 bases identical to TRBD1. The V gene's germline CDR1 is SSHAT and CDR2 FNYEAQ (reference sequence). Germline trimming cut 2 bases from V and 3 bases from J; bases unmatched to any gene: 2. CDR3 length: 14 amino acids. This chain's CDR3 is CASSLRTGKETQYF. The CDR3 region has the DNA TGTGCCAGCAGCTTACGGACAGGGAAAGAGACCCAGTACTTC.

Details on this clonotype: A clone one base away is much larger, so this may be a read error. V is TRBV7-9 and J is TRBJ2-7; D not certain. Trimming stripped 5 bases from V and 6 bases from J, with 11 bases between. This CDR3 region has 12 residues. The V gene's germline CDR1 is SEHNR and CDR2 FQNEAQ (reference sequence). CDR3 region: CASSGIGVEQYF. CDR3 coding DNA: TGTGCCAGCAGCGGGATCGGCGTCGAGCAGTACTTC.

This clonotype was seen more than once but under ten times. The rearrangement joins TRBV6-1 to TRBJ2-7, with 8 nucleotides matching TRBD1. The length of the CDR3 is 16 residues. Germline V gene lookup returns CDR1 MNHNS and CDR2 SASEGT. After removal of 6 bases from V and 0 bases from J, the junction contained 10 bases not matched to a gene. CDR3: CASSHDRTGSSYEQYF. The CDR3, as DNA: TGTGCCAGCAGCCATGACAGGACAGGGAGCTCCTACGAGCAGTACTTC.

This clonotype was seen repeatedly, ten times or more. This rearrangement joins TRBV9 to TRBJ1-1; 11 positions match TRBD1. Unmatched junction bases numbered 6, after V lost 7 bases and J lost 4 bases. CDR1 and CDR2 from the germline V gene are SGDLS and YYNGEE. The CDR3 has 14 residues. The CDR3 DNA sequence: TGTGCCAGCCGGAAGGGGACAGGGGGCACTGAAGCTTTCTTT. Its translation: CASRKGTGGTEAFF.

This chain connects TRBV5-4 to TRBJ2-3; TRBD2 aligns across 8 bases. This CDR3 comprises 15 residues. CDR1 is SGHNT and CDR2 is YYREEE in the germline V gene (reference sequence). V lost 3 bases, J lost 2 bases, and 5 bases stayed unmatched. Here the CDR3 reads CASSSPAGATDTQYF. The CDR3 DNA sequence: TGTGCCAGCAGCTCCCCAGCGGGGGCCACAGATACGCAGTATTTT. Looking up the rest from reference TRBV5-4 and TRBJ2-3 gives the full variable domain: ETGVTQSPTHLIKTRGQQVTLRCSSQSGHNTVSWYQQALGQGPQFIFQYYREEENGRGNFPPRFSGLQFPNYSSELNVNALELDDSALYLCASSSPAGATDTQYFGPGTRLTVL.

This clonotype was seen many times. The chain is built from TRBV15 and TRBJ2-7; the D call may be TRBD1 or TRBD2 (5 bases each). This CDR3 spans 16 amino acids. Trimming removed 1 base from V and 2 bases from J, with 15 bases in between. Germline loops: CDR1 LNHNV, CDR2 YYDKDF (reference sequence). CDR3 bases: TGTGCCACCAGCAGAGTTGGGGGAATGGGAGCCTACGAGCAGTACTTC. Protein sequence: CATSRVGGMGAYEQYF.